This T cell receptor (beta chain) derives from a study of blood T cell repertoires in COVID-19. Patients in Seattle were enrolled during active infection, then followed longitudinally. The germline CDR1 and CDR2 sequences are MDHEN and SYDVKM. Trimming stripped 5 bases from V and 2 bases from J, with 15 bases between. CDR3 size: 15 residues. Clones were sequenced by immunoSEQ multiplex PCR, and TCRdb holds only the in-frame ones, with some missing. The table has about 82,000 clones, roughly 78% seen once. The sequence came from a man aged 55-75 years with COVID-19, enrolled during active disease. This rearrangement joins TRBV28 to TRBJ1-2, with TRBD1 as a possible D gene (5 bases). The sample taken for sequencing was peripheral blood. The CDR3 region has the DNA TGTGCCAGCAGTCTGCCGGGCAGGACAAACTATGGCTACACCTTC. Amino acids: CASSLPGRTNYGYTF.